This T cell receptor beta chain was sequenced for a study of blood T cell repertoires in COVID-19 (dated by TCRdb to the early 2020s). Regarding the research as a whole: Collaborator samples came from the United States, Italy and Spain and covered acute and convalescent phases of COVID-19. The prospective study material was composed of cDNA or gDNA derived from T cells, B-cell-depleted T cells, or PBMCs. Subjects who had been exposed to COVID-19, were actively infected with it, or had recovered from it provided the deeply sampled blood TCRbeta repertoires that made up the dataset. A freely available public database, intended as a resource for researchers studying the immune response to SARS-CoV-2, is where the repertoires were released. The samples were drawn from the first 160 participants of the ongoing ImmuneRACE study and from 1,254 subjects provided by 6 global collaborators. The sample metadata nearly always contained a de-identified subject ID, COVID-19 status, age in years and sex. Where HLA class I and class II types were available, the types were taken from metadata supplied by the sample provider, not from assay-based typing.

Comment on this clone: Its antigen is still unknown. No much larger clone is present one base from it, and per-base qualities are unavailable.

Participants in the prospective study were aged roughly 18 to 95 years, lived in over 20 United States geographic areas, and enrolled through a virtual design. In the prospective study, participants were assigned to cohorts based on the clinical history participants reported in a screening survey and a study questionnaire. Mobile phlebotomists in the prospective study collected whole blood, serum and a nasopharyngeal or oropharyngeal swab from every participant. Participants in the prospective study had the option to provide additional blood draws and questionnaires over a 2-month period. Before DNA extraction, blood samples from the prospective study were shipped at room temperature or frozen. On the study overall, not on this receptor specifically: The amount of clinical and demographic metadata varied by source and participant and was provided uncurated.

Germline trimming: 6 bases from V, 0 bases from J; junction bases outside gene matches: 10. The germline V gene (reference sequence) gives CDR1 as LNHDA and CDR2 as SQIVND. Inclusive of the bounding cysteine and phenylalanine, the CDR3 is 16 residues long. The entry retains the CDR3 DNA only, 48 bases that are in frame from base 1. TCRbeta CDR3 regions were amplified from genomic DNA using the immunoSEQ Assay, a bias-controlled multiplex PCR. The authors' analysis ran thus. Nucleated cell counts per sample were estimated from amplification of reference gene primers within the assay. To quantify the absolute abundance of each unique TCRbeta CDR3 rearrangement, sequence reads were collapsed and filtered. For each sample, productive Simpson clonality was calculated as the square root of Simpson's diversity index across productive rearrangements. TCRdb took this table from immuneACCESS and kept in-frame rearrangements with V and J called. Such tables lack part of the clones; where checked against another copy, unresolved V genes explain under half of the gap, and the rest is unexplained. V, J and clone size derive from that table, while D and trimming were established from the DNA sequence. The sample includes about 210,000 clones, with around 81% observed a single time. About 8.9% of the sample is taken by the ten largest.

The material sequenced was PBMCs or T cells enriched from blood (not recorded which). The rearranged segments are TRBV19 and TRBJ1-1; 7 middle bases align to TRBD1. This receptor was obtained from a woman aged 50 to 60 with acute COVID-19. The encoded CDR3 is CASRGQLRSLNTEAFF. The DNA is TGTGCCAGTAGGGGACAGTTAAGGAGCTTGAACACTGAAGCTTTCTTT.